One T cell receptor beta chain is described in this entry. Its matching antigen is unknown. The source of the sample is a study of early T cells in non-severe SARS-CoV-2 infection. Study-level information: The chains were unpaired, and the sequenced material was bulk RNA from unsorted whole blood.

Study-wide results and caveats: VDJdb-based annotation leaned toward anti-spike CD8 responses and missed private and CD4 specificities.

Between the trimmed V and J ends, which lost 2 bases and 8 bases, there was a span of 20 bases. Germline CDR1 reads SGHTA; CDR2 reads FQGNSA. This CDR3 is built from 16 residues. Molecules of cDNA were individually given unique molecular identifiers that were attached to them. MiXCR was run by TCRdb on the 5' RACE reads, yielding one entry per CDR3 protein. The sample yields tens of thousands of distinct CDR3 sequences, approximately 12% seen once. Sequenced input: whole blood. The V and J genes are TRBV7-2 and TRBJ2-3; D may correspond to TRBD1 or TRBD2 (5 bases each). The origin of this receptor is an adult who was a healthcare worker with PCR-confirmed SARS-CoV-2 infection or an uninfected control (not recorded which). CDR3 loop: CASSLKWDPVRSTQYF. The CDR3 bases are TGTGCCAGCAGCTTAAAGTGGGACCCCGTTCGGTCTACGCAGTATTTT.